Listed here is a single T cell receptor beta chain. The source of the sample is a study of blood T cell repertoires in COVID-19. Whole-study context: Material from acute and convalescent COVID-19 was sourced from the United States, Italy and Spain. T cells, B-cell-depleted T cells, or PBMCs supplied cDNA or gDNA.

Data came from immunoSEQ multiplex PCR; TCRdb stores just in-frame clones and leaves some out. The data show some 240,000 clones, 82% seen once. This sequence was found in a woman aged 70-85 years with COVID-19, enrolled during active disease. Material for sequencing was peripheral blood.

The CDR3 sequence is CASSFLASGDTGELFF. In DNA, the CDR3 is TGCGCCAGCAGCTTCTTAGCTAGCGGTGACACCGGGGAGCTGTTTTTT. The chain has TRBV5-1 and TRBJ2-2; 7 bases map to TRBD2. Per germline, CDR1 SGHRS and CDR2 YFSETQ. After removal of 2 bases from V and 3 bases from J, the junction contained 7 bases not matched to a gene. The CDR3 is 16 residues long.